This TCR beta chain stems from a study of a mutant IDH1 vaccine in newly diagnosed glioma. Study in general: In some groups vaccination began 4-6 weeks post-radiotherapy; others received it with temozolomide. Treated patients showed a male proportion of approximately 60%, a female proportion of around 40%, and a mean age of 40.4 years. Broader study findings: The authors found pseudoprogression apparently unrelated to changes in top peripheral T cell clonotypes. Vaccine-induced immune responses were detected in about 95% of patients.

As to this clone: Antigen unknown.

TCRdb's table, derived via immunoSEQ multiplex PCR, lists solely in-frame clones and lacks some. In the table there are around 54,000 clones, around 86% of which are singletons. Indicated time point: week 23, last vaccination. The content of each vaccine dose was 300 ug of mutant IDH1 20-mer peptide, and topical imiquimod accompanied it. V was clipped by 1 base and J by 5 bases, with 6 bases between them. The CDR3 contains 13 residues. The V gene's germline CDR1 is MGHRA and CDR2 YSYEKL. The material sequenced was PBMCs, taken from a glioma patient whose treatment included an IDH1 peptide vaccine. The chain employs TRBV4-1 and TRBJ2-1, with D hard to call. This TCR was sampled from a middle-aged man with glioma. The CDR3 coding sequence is TGCGCCAGCAGCCAAGTTCAAAACAATGAGCAGTTCTTC. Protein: CASSQVQNNEQFF.